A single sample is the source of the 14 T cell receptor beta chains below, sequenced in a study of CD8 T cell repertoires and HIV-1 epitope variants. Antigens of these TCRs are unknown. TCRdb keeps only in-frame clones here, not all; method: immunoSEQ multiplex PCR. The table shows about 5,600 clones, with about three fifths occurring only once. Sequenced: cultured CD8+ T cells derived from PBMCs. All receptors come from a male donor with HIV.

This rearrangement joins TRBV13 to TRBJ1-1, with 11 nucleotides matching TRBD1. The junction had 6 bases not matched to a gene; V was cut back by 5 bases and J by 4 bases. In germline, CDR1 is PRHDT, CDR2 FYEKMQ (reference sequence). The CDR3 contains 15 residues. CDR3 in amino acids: CASSAGTGGGTEAFF. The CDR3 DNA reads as TGTGCCAGCAGCGCTGGGACAGGGGGAGGCACTGAAGCTTTCTTT.

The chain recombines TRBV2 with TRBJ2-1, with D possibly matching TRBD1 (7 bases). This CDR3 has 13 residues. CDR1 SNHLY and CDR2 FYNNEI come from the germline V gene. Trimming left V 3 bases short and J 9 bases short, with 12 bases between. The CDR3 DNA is TGTGCCAGCAGTGACCACAGGGGAGGTGAGCAGTTCTTC. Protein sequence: CASSDHRGGEQFF.

The DNA of the CDR3 is TGTGCCAGCAGCATGCCCGGTCCCGGACAGATATCTGCAGATACGCAGTATTTT. Its protein product is CASSMPGPGQISADTQYF. The chain joins TRBV9 to TRBJ2-3; TRBD1 might be the D (6 bases). The CDR3 consists of 18 residues. V was clipped by 4 bases and J by 4 bases, with 25 bases between them. Germline lookup yields CDR1 SGDLS and CDR2 YYNGEE. Supplemented by reference TRBV9 and TRBJ2-3, the full variable domain reads DSGVTQTPKHLITATGQRVTLRCSPRSGDLSVYWYQQSLDQGLQFLIQYYNGEERAKGNILERFSAQQFPDLHSELNLSSLELGDSALYFCASSMPGPGQISADTQYFGPGTRLTVL.

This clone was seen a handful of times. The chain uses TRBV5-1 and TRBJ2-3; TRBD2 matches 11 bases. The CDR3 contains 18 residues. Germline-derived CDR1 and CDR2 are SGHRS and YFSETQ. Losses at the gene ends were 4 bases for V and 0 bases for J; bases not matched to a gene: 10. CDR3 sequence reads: CASSPTSGTTLSTDTQYF. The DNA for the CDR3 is TGCGCCAGCAGCCCGACTAGCGGGACCACTCTGAGCACAGATACGCAGTATTTT.

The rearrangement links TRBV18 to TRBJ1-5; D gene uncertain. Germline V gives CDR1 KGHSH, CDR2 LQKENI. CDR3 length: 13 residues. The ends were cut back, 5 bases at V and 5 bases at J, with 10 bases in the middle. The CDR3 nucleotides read TGTGCCAGCTCATCAGGCCGGGATCAGCCCCAGCATTTT. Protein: CASSSGRDQPQHF. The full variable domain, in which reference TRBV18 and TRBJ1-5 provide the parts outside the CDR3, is NAGVMQNPRHLVRRRGQEARLRCSPMKGHSHVYWYRQLPEEGLKFMVYLQKENIIDESGMPKERFSAEFPKEGPSILRIQQVVRGDSAAYFCASSSGRDQPQHFGDGTRLSIL.

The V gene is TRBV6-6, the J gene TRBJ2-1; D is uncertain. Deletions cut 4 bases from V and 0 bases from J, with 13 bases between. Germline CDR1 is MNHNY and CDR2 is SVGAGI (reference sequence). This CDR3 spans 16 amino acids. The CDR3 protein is CASSCPTASSYNEQFF. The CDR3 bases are TGTGCCAGCAGTTGCCCTACAGCGAGCTCCTACAATGAGCAGTTCTTC.

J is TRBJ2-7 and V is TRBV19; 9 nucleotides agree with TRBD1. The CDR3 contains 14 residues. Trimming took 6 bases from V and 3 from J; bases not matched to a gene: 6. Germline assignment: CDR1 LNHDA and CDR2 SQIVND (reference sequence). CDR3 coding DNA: TGTGCCAGTAGAGAACAGGGGGCGGGCTACGAGCAGTACTTC. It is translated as CASREQGAGYEQYF.

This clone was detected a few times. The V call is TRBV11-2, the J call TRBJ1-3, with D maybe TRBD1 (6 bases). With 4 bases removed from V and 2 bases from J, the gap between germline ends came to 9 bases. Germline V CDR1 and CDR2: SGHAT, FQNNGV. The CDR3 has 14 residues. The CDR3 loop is CASSSAGAGNTIYF. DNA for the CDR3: TGTGCCAGCAGCTCGGCAGGGGCTGGAAACACCATATATTTT.

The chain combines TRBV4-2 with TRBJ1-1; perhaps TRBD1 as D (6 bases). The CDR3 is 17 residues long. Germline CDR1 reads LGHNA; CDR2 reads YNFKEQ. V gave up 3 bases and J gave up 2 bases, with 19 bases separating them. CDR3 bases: TGTGCCAGCAGCCAGGGTGGACCGGGACAATTAAACACTGAAGCTTTCTTT. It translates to CASSQGGPGQLNTEAFF.

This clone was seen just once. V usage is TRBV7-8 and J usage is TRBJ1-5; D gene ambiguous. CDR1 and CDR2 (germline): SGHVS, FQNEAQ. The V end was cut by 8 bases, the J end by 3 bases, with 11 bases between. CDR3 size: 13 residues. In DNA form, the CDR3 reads TGTGCCAGCGGCCTCAGCCCCAATCAGCCCCAGCATTTT. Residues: CASGLSPNQPQHF.

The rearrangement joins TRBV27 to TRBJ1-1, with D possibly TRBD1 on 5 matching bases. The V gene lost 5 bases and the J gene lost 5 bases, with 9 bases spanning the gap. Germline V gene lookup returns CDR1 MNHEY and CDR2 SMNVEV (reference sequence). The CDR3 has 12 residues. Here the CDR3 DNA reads TGTGCCAGCAGTCCTGGGGGGACTGAAGCTTTCTTT. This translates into CASSPGGTEAFF.

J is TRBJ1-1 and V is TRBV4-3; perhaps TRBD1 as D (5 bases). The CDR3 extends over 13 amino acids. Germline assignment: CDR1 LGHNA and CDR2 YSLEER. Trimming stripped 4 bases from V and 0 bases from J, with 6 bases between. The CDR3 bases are TGCGCCAGCAGCCTGGGGGTGAACACTGAAGCTTTCTTT. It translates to CASSLGVNTEAFF.

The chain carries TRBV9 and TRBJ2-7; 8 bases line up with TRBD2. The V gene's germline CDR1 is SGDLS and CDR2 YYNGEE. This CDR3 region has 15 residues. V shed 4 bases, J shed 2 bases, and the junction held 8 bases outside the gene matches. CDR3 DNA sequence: TGTGCCAGCAGCCAAGGACTAGCACAGACCTACGAGCAGTACTTC. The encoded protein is CASSQGLAQTYEQYF.

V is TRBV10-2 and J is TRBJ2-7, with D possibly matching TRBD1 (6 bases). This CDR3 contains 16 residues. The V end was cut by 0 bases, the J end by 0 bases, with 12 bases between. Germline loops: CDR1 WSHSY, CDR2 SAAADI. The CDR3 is CASSESNTGSSYEQYF. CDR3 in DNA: TGCGCCAGCAGTGAGTCGAATACAGGGAGCTCCTACGAGCAGTACTTC.